This is a list of T cell receptor beta chains from one sample in a study of blood T cell repertoires in COVID-19. Only in-frame clones appear in the TCRdb table, and some are missing; sequencing was by immunoSEQ multiplex PCR. The table has 150,000 to 200,000 clones, around two thirds seen once. Sample: peripheral blood. Receptors originate from a woman of 80 years or more with acute or convalescent COVID-19. The CDR3 runs from the conserved cysteine through the conserved F or W. The D gene is left open where the match is weak. Only some rows state a clone size, as once, few, many or a class for expanded clones.

V	size	J	D	DNA	CDR3
TRBV29-1	NA	TRBJ1-2	NA	TGCAGCGTTGAATTAATAGGACTCTATGGAGGCTACACCTTC	CSVELIGLYGGYTF
TRBV28	few	TRBJ2-7	NA	TGTGCCAGTACAGGGAAAGTCTACGAGCAGTACTTC	CASTGKVYEQYF
TRBV5-5	few	TRBJ1-2	TRBD1	TGTGCCAGCAGCTACGGACAGGGGTTCGTATGGTATGGCTACACCTTC	CASSYGQGFVWYGYTF
TRBV18	NA	TRBJ1-1	TRBD1	TGTGCCAGCTCACCGACAGGGGACACTGAAGCTTTCTTT	CASSPTGDTEAFF
TRBV28	NA	TRBJ2-3	NA	TGTGCCAGCAGTTTATTGGGGACACCGAGCACAGATACGCAGTATTTT	CASSLLGTPSTDTQYF
TRBV9	NA	TRBJ2-7	TRBD2	TGTGCCAGCAGCGTAGGAGCGGGAGGGCCCTTTAGTATGGACGAGCAGTACTTC	CASSVGAGGPFSMDEQYF
TRBV19	NA	TRBJ1-5	TRBD1	TGTGCCAGTAGTACGGACAGGGGGAGGCCCCAGCATTTT	CASSTDRGRPQHF
TRBV2	NA	TRBJ2-1	NA	TGTGCCAGCTGCCGGAAGCAGGCTGGCAATGAGCAGTTCTTC	CASCRKQAGNEQFF
TRBV18	NA	TRBJ1-5	NA	TGTGCCAGCTCACCACTTCGGCCGGGAGTTAGCAATCAGCCCCAGCATTTT	CASSPLRPGVSNQPQHF
TRBV5-4	NA	TRBJ1-4	TRBD1	TGTGCCAGCAGCTTACAGGGGGCCGGAACTAATGAAAAACTGTTTTTT	CASSLQGAGTNEKLFF
TRBV28	NA	TRBJ2-1	TRBD1	TGTGCCAGCAGGGGACAGGGGGCGAACCGGGGGTTCTTC	CASRGQGANRGFF
TRBV18	NA	TRBJ2-7	TRBD2	TGTGCCAGCGGAAGGGAGCGGGACCTTCACGAGCAGTACTTC	CASGRERDLHEQYF
TRBV30	NA	TRBJ1-2	TRBD1	TGTGCCTGGAGGCCCTCTTTTAGGACAGGGGACTATGGCTACACCTTC	CAWRPSFRTGDYGYTF
TRBV5-1	NA	TRBJ2-3	NA	TGCGCCAGCAGAGGGGACTCTAGCACAGATACGCAGTATTTT	CASRGDSSTDTQYF
TRBV3-1/TRBV3-2	NA	TRBJ2-7	NA	TGTGCCAGCAGCCAGTCGTCTCAGACCTACGAGCAGTACTTC	CASSQSSQTYEQYF
TRBV4-2	NA	TRBJ1-1	NA	TGTGCCAGCAGTCCCCAGGTAATGATGAACACTGAAGCTTTCTTT	CASSPQVMMNTEAFF
TRBV7-8	once	TRBJ2-2	TRBD1	TGTGCCAGCAGCAGGACAGGGGTCGAGACCGGGGAGCTGTTTTTT	CASSRTGVETGELFF
TRBV27	few	TRBJ2-7	TRBD2	TGTGCCAGCAGTTTTGATCCCCACATTAGCGGGAGGCCTACCTACGAGCAGTACTTC	CASSFDPHISGRPTYEQYF